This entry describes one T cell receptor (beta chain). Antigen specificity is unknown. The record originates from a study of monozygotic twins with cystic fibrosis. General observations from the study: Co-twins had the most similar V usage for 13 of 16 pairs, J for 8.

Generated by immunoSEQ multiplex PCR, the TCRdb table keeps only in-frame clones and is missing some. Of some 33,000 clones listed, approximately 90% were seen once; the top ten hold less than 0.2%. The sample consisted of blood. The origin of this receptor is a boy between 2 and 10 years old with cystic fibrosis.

The CDR3 loop reads CASSPKTGISYEQYF. Written as DNA, the CDR3 is TGTGCCAGCAGTCCCAAGACAGGTATCTCCTACGAGCAGTACTTC. V and J are TRBV28 and TRBJ2-7; a possible D gene is TRBD1 (6 bases). Between the trimmed V and J ends, which lost 5 bases and 0 bases, there was a span of 14 bases. Germline CDR1 reads MDHEN; CDR2 reads SYDVKM. The CDR3 covers 15 residues.